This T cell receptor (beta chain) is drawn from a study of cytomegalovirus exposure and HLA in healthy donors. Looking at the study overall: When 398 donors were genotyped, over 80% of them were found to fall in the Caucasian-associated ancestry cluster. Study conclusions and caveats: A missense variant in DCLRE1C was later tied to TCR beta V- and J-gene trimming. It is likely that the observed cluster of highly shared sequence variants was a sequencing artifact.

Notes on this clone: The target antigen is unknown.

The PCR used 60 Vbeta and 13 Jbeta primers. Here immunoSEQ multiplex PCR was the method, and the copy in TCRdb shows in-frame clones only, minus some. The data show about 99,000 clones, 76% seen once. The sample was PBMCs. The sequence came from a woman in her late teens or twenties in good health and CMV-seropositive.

Here the CDR3 reads CASSLGGRGNYGYTF. The CDR3 DNA sequence: TGTGCCAGCAGCTTAGGGGGGAGAGGGAACTATGGCTACACCTTC. This chain links TRBV13 with TRBJ1-2; D unclear. The length of the CDR3 is 15 residues. The V and J ends lost 0 bases and 2 bases respectively, with 10 bases between them. The V gene's germline CDR1 is PRHDT and CDR2 FYEKMQ (reference sequence). Filled out from reference TRBV13 and TRBJ1-2, the complete variable domain reads AAGVIQSPRHLIKEKRETATLKCYPIPRHDTVYWYQQGPGQDPQFLISFYEKMQSDKGSIPDRFSAQQFSDYHSELNMSSLELGDSALYFCASSLGGRGNYGYTFGSGTRLTVV.